The sequence of this T cell receptor beta chain was determined in a study of T cell repertoires in cytomegalovirus infection. Using its own MiXCR run on the reads, TCRdb lists one record per CDR3 protein. The sample holds hundreds of thousands of distinct CDR3 sequences; roughly 26% are singletons and the top ten take roughly 8%. General observations from the study: Clonotype analysis showed dominance of the ex vivo response by HLA-C-restricted CMV-specific TCR beta clonotypes.

This clonotype was counted only a few times. Its antigen is unknown. The germline V gene has CDR1 SQVTM and CDR2 ANQGSEA. Between the trimmed V and J ends, which lost 7 bases and 7 bases, there was a span of 16 bases. The CDR3 contains 12 residues. The chain has TRBV29-1 and TRBJ1-1, with D tentatively TRBD1 (6 bases). The TCR sequence derives from a human donor in good health (CMV status not recorded). Some clones in this sample may be carry-over from other donors' samples. Sequencing was performed on CD8+ T cells from PBMCs. CDR3: CSAEGDTDEAFF. CDR3 sequence (DNA): TGCAGCGCCGAGGGGGACACTGATGAAGCTTTCTTT.